Listed below are T cell receptor beta chains from one sample, sequenced in a study of naive and memory T cell subsets. One entry per CDR3 protein, called by TCRdb with MiXCR from the 5' RACE reads. This table has roughly 60,000 distinct CDR3 sequences, approximately 6.6% appearing once. These receptors were taken from a male donor in good health. The CDR3 runs from the conserved cysteine through the conserved F or W. D genes are given only for firm matches. Expanded clones are given a class, and other clones once, few, many or no size at all.

j_call v_call d_call clone_size cdr3_nt cdr3_aa
TRBJ2-7 TRBV5-1 TRBD1 many TGCGCCAGCAGCTGGGGGACAGGGCCCCTGGCCTCCTACGAGCAGTACTTC CASSWGTGPLASYEQYF
TRBJ2-7 TRBV3-1 . many TGTGCCAGCAGCCATGTACAGCGTGAGCAGTACTTC CASSHVQREQYF
TRBJ2-6 TRBV6-5 . few TGTGCCAGCACCAGTGCGGGCTCTGGGGCCAACGTCCTGACTTTC CASTSAGSGANVLTF
TRBJ1-2 TRBV6-2/TRBV6-3 TRBD1 . TGTGCCGGAGGGACAGGGGGAGCTTCTATCGGCTACACCTTC CAGGTGGASIGYTF
TRBJ2-1 TRBV20-1 . . TGCAGTTCCGGGACGAAGGGGAACAATGAGCAGTTCTTC CSSGTKGNNEQFF
TRBJ2-2 TRBV5-1 . many TGCGCCAGCAGTCGGGGGGATACAGGGACGAACACCGGGGAGCTGTTTTTT CASSRGDTGTNTGELFF
TRBJ2-2 TRBV4-1 . . . CASSQDQVLRASGELFF
TRBJ2-1 TRBV9 TRBD2 . TGTGCCAGCAGCATCGGGACTACGAGCGAAGATGAGCAGTTCTTC CASSIGTTSEDEQFF
TRBJ2-1 TRBV29-1 TRBD1 . TGCAGCGTTGAAGTGGGAGCCGACAGGGGCTACTCCTACAATGAGCAGTTCTTC CSVEVGADRGYSYNEQFF
TRBJ2-1 TRBV29-1 . . TGCAGCGTTGAGAGCGGCAGGGTAAATGAGCAGTTCTTC CSVESGRVNEQFF
TRBJ2-5 TRBV5-1 . . TGCGCCAGCAGCTTGTTTGAGACCCAGTACTTC CASSLFETQYF
TRBJ2-7 TRBV3-1 . many TGTGCCAGCAGCCAAGAGGGATCGGGGGAACTTTCATACGAGCAGTACTTC CASSQEGSGELSYEQYF
TRBJ2-7 TRBV6-1 . . TGTGCCAGCGTCAGGGGCGAAGAGCAGTACTTC CASVRGEEQYF
TRBJ1-2 TRBV29-1 . many TGCAGCGTTGGGAGCCTGGGCCAGGGCGGCTATGGCTACACCTTC CSVGSLGQGGYGYTF
TRBJ1-1 TRBV12-3/TRBV12-4 TRBD1 many TGTGCCAGCAGTTTAGCTAAGGACAGGACACCGAACACTGAAGCTTTCTTT CASSLAKDRTPNTEAFF
TRBJ2-7 TRBV5-1 . many TGCGCCAGCAGGGCTGCATTCTCCTACGAGCAGTACTTC CASRAAFSYEQYF
TRBJ2-5 TRBV6-1 TRBD2 few TGTGCCAGCAGTGAATTTACCAGGCCGGGGGGAGAGACCCAGTACTTC CASSEFTRPGGETQYF
TRBJ1-1 TRBV4-2 TRBD1 . TGTGCCAGCAGCCAGATGGACAGGATGAACACTGAAGCTTTCTTT CASSQMDRMNTEAFF
TRBJ1-5 TRBV5-5 . . TGTGCCAGCAGCCATTATGACATCGACAATCAGCCCCAGCATTTT CASSHYDIDNQPQHF
TRBJ1-2 TRBV6-5 TRBD1 many TGTGCCAGCAGTTTCGGACAGGGTGATGGCTACACCTTC CASSFGQGDGYTF
TRBJ2-2 TRBV2 . few TGTGCCAGCAGTGCTCAGGCCCATACGAACACCGGGGAGCTGTTTTTT CASSAQAHTNTGELFF
TRBJ2-3 TRBV6-1 TRBD2 few TGTGCCAGCAGTGAAGCATTGGGTAGCGGGGGCACAGATACGCAGTATTTT CASSEALGSGGTDTQYF
TRBJ2-1 TRBV5-1 TRBD2 many TGCGCCAGCAGTCCGACTAGCGGGGGATACAATGAGCAGTTCTTC CASSPTSGGYNEQFF
TRBJ1-4 TRBV29-1 . many TGCAGCTCTCGGAGTGCGACTAATGAAAAACTGTTTTTT CSSRSATNEKLFF
TRBJ1-1 TRBV30 . . TGTGCCTGGAGTGTACGCAGGGGTGCTGAAGCTTTCTTT CAWSVRRGAEAFF
TRBJ2-3 TRBV28 TRBD1 many TGTGCCAGCAGTTTGGGACAGGGCTCGTCGGAAGACACAGATACGCAGTATTTT CASSLGQGSSEDTDTQYF
TRBJ2-1 TRBV7-7 . few TGTGCCAGCAGCCCCCGGAGGGGGGACAATGAGCAGTTCTTC CASSPRRGDNEQFF
TRBJ2-7 TRBV4-2 . . TGTGCCAGCAGCCACAGGGACTTCTCCTACGAGCAGTACTTC CASSHRDFSYEQYF
TRBJ1-6 TRBV10-2 . once TGCGCCAGCGGAGCGGGGGCTAACTATAATTCACCCCTCCACTTT CASGAGANYNSPLHF
TRBJ2-3 TRBV7-2 TRBD2 few TGTGCCAGCAGCTTCCAGCTAGCGGGGGTGGATACGCAGTATTTT CASSFQLAGVDTQYF
TRBJ1-4 TRBV7-6 . many TGTGCCAGCAGCTTGCCGGGAGAACGGTTGTTTTTT CASSLPGERLFF
TRBJ1-1 TRBV6-1 TRBD1 . TGTGCCAGCAGTGTTACCGGGACAGGGGAAGCTTTCTTT CASSVTGTGEAFF
TRBJ1-1 TRBV19 . many TGTGCCAGTGAAACCCGCGAGTCGGCCCGAGGAACTGAAGCTTTCTTT CASETRESARGTEAFF